These T cell receptor beta chains were read from a single sample in a study of blood T cell repertoires in COVID-19. Sequencing was performed with immunoSEQ multiplex PCR; in TCRdb, only in-frame clones are kept and a portion is missing. The table has more than 150,000 clones, about nine tenths seen once. Source material: PBMCs or T cells enriched from blood (not recorded which). The source of these receptors is a woman aged 25 to 39 who had recovered from COVID-19. Each CDR3 is given with its conserved first and last residue. Fields, in order: clone size, V gene, D gene, CDR3 length, J gene, CDR3 protein, CDR3 DNA. D genes are given only for firm matches. Clone size appears in some rows only: once, few, many, or a class for an expanded clone.

NA	TRBV6-6	TRBD2	13	TRBJ2-7	CASKASGIYEQYF	TGTGCCAGCAAGGCTAGCGGGATATACGAGCAGTACTTC
NA	TRBV24-1	TRBD1	16	TRBJ1-2	CATSDGVQGAGYGYTF	TGTGCCACCAGTGATGGAGTACAGGGGGCTGGCTATGGCTACACCTTC
NA	TRBV7-2	NA	13	TRBJ2-3	CASSQTPGLPQYF	TGTGCCAGCAGCCAGACCCCAGGTCTTCCGCAGTATTTT
few	TRBV5-8	NA	13	TRBJ1-1	CASSSRLYTEAFF	TGTGCCAGCAGCTCGCGACTGTACACTGAAGCTTTCTTT
NA	TRBV7-3	TRBD1	14	TRBJ1-4	CASSAGQEEEKLFF	TGTGCCAGCAGCGCAGGACAGGAGGAGGAAAAACTGTTTTTT
NA	TRBV2	NA	12	TRBJ2-5	CASRDSAQTQYF	TGTGCCAGCAGGGATAGCGCTCAGACCCAGTACTTC
NA	TRBV7-9	NA	14	TRBJ2-7	CASSLAGVEYEQYF	TGTGCCAGCAGCTTAGCGGGAGTTGAATACGAGCAGTACTTC
NA	TRBV30	NA	16	TRBJ1-1	CAWSPGGGEMNTEAFF	TGTGCCTGGAGTCCTGGGGGGGGCGAAATGAACACTGAAGCTTTCTTT
NA	TRBV7-9	NA	15	TRBJ1-1	CASSLDDRQYTEAFF	TGTGCCAGCAGCTTAGATGACAGACAGTACACTGAAGCTTTCTTT
NA	TRBV5-5	NA	13	TRBJ1-1	CASSLVVNTEAFF	TGTGCCAGCAGCTTAGTAGTGAACACTGAAGCTTTCTTT
NA	TRBV18	TRBD1	15	TRBJ1-1	CASSDGQGSNTEAFF	TGTGCCAGCTCAGACGGACAGGGGTCGAACACTGAAGCTTTCTTT
NA	TRBV6-2/TRBV6-3	NA	16	TRBJ1-1	CASSKPGLPKDSEAFF	TGTGCCAGCAGCAAACCGGGACTCCCCAAAGATTCGGAAGCTTTCTTT
NA	TRBV27	TRBD1	14	TRBJ1-1	CASTSGGKNTEAFF	TGTGCCAGCACATCAGGGGGCAAGAACACTGAAGCTTTCTTT
NA	TRBV24-1	NA	12	TRBJ2-6	CAVSAGANVLTF	TGTGCCGTTTCGGCTGGGGCCAACGTCCTGACTTTC
NA	TRBV25-1	NA	13	TRBJ1-1	CASSDGLSTEAFF	TGTGCCAGCAGTGATGGACTTAGCACTGAAGCTTTCTTT
NA	TRBV11-3	TRBD1	14	TRBJ2-5	CASSLGGTEETQYF	TGTGCCAGCAGCCTGGGTGGGACAGAAGAGACCCAGTACTTC
NA	TRBV29-1	NA	13	TRBJ2-5	CSAARQAQETQYF	TGCAGCGCGGCAAGACAGGCCCAAGAGACCCAGTACTTC
once	TRBV20-1	NA	10	TRBJ2-1	CSASVNEQFF	TGCAGTGCTAGCGTCAATGAGCAGTTCTTC
few	TRBV28	NA	16	TRBJ1-2	CASSLGTHRAGGGYTF	TGTGCCAGCAGTTTAGGGACCCACCGCGCGGGGGGGGGCTACACCTTC
NA	TRBV5-1	TRBD1	14	TRBJ1-6	CASRGDSYNSPLHF	TGCGCCAGCAGGGGGGACAGTTATAATTCACCCCTCCACTTT
NA	TRBV13	TRBD1	17	TRBJ1-1	CASSLGRTGLMNTEAFF	TGTGCCAGCAGCTTAGGCCGGACAGGACTCATGAACACTGAAGCTTTCTTT
NA	TRBV7-6	NA	12	TRBJ2-5	CASSLARETQYF	TGTGCCAGCAGCTTAGCGCGGGAGACCCAGTACTTC
NA	TRBV10-3	NA	17	TRBJ1-1	CAISESIGAGSNTEAFF	TGTGCCATCAGTGAGTCGATAGGAGCCGGATCGAACACTGAAGCTTTCTTT
NA	TRBV11-3	NA	13	TRBJ2-7	CASSLAPRDEQYF	TGTGCCAGCAGCTTAGCCCCCAGGGACGAGCAGTACTTC
NA	TRBV7-3	TRBD1	13	TRBJ1-1	CASSPGTGVRAFF	TGTGCCAGCAGCCCCGGGACAGGGGTGCGCGCTTTCTTT
NA	TRBV7-9	NA	16	TRBJ2-5	CASSLLRTGGGETQYF	TGTGCCAGCAGCTTACTCCGGACAGGAGGGGGAGAGACCCAGTACTTC
NA	TRBV25-1	NA	15	TRBJ1-1	CASSEILTGNTEAFF	TGTGCCAGCAGTGAGATACTGACAGGGAACACTGAAGCTTTCTTT
NA	TRBV5-1	NA	16	TRBJ1-2	CASSWGPPTDSYGYTF	TGCGCCAGCAGCTGGGGGCCACCGACAGACTCCTATGGCTACACCTTC
NA	TRBV5-1	TRBD2	17	TRBJ2-3	CASSPLTSGGRTDTQYF	TGCGCCAGCAGCCCATTGACTAGCGGGGGCCGCACAGATACGCAGTATTTT
NA	TRBV18	NA	11	TRBJ1-1	CASSRDNEAFF	TGTGCCAGCTCACGGGACAATGAAGCTTTCTTT
NA	TRBV4-3	TRBD2	17	TRBJ2-1	CASSQDASGANRNEQFF	TGCGCCAGCAGCCAAGACGCTAGCGGAGCTAACCGCAATGAGCAGTTCTTC
NA	TRBV2	TRBD1	13	TRBJ2-7	CASSEDRGYEQYF	TGTGCCAGCAGCGAGGACAGGGGATACGAGCAGTACTTC
few	TRBV4-2	NA	15	TRBJ2-7	CASSPDRQRTYEQYF	TGTGCCAGCAGCCCGGACAGACAGCGCACCTACGAGCAGTACTTC
NA	TRBV6-6	TRBD1	16	TRBJ2-1	CASSYPDRVVYNEQFF	TGTGCCAGCAGTTACCCCGACAGGGTTGTCTACAATGAGCAGTTCTTC
NA	TRBV7-9	NA	15	TRBJ1-2	CASSRTGDTNYGYTF	TGTGCCAGCAGCCGGACCGGGGACACAAACTATGGCTACACCTTC
NA	TRBV28	NA	16	TRBJ1-4	CASSTPPGTKREKLFF	TGTGCCAGCAGTACTCCCCCAGGGACTAAAAGGGAAAAACTGTTTTTT
NA	TRBV9	NA	15	TRBJ2-5	CASSVGLTPGGTQYF	TGTGCCAGCAGCGTAGGGCTGACTCCCGGAGGGACCCAGTACTTC
NA	TRBV28	TRBD2	13	TRBJ2-7	CASSEGLDNEQYF	TGTGCCAGCAGTGAGGGACTAGACAACGAGCAGTACTTC
NA	TRBV19	NA	14	TRBJ2-1	CASSPLGASNEQFF	TGTGCCAGTAGTCCGCTGGGAGCCTCCAATGAGCAGTTCTTC
NA	TRBV9	NA	14	TRBJ1-1	CASSADSGNTEAFF	TGTGCCAGCAGCGCGGACAGCGGGAACACTGAAGCTTTCTTT
NA	TRBV28	NA	16	TRBJ1-4	CASSLSGDRRNEKLFF	TGTGCCAGCAGTTTATCAGGGGACCGAAGAAATGAAAAACTGTTTTTT
NA	TRBV7-2	NA	13	TRBJ2-7	CASSSPQDYEQYF	TGTGCCAGCAGCTCACCCCAGGACTACGAGCAGTACTTC
NA	TRBV11-2	NA	16	TRBJ2-7	CASSLGGTPSPYEQYF	TGTGCCAGCAGCTTAGGCGGGACTCCCTCCCCCTACGAGCAGTACTTC
NA	TRBV7-2	NA	17	TRBJ2-7	CASSLVVGRDSSYEQYF	TGTGCCAGCAGCTTAGTGGTGGGCAGGGATAGTTCCTACGAGCAGTACTTC